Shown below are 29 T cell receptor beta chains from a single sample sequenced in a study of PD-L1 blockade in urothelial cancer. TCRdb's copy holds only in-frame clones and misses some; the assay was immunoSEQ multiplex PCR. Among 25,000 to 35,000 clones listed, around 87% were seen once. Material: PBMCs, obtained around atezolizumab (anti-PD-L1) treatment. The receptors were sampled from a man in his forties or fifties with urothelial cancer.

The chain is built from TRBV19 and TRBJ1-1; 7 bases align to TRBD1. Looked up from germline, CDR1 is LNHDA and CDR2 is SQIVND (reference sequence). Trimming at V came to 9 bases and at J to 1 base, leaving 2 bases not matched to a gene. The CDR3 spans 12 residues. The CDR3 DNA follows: TGTGCCAGAAGGACAGGGAACACTGAAGCTTTCTTT. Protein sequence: CARRTGNTEAFF.

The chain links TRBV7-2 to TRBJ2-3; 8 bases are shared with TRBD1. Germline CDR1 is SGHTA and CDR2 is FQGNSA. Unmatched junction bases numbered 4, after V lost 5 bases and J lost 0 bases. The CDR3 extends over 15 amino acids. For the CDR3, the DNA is TGTGCCAGCAGCGCCCGGACAGGGAGCACAGATACGCAGTATTTT. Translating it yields CASSARTGSTDTQYF.

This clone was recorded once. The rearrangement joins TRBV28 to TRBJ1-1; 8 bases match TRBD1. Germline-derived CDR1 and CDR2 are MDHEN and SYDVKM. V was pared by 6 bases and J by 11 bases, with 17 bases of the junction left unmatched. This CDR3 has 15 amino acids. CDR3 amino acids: CASSYQRGGQGKAFF. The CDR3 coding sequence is TGTGCCAGCAGCTACCAGCGAGGTGGACAGGGAAAGGCTTTCTTT. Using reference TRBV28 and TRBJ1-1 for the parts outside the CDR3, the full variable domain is DVKVTQSSRYLVKRTGEKVFLECVQDMDHENMFWYRQDPGLGLRLIYFSYDVKMKEKGDIPEGYSVSREKKERFSLILESASTNQTSMYLCASSYQRGGQGKAFFGQGTRLTVV.

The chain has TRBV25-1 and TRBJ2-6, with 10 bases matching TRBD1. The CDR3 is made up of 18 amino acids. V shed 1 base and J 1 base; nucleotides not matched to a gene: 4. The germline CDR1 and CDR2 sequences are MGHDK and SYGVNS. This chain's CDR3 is CASSESDRGRSGANVLTF. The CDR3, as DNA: TGTGCCAGCAGTGAATCCGACAGGGGGCGGTCTGGGGCCAACGTCCTGACTTTC.

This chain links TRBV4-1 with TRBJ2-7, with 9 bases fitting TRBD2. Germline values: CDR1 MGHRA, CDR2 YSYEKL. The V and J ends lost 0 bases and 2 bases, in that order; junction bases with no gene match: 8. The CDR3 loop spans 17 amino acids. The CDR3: CASSQDDSGSWTYEQYF. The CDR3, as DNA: TGCGCCAGCAGCCAAGATGATAGCGGGAGCTGGACCTACGAGCAGTACTTC.

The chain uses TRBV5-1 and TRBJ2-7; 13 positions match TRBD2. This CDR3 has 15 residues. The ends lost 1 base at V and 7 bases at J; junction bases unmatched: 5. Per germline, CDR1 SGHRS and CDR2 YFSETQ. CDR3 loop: CASSLRTSGGGEQYF. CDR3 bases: TGCGCCAGCAGCTTGCGGACTAGCGGGGGTGGTGAGCAGTACTTC.

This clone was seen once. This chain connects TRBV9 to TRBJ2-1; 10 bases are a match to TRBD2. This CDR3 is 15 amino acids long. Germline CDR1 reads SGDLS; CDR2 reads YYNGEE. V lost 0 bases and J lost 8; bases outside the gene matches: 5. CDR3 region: CASSVGSGGADEQFF. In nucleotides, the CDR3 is TGTGCCAGCAGCGTAGGGAGCGGGGGGGCTGATGAGCAGTTCTTC.

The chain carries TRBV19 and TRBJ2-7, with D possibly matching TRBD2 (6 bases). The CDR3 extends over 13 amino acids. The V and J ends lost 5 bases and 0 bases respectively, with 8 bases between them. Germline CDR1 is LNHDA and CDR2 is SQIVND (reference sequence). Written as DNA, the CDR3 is TGTGCCAGTAGTTACGGGAGCTCCTACGAGCAGTACTTC. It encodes CASSYGSSYEQYF.

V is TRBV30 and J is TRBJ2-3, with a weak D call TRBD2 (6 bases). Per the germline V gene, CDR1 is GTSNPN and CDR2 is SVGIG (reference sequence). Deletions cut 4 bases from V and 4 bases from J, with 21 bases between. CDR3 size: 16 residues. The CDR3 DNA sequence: TGTGCCTGGAATGGGGCCCTCTCCTGGGGGGCAGATACGCAGTATTTT. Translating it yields CAWNGALSWGADTQYF.

CDR3 nucleotide sequence: TGTGCTAGTGGTTTAGGGACTAGCGGGGTTACTAGCACAGATACGCAGTATTTT. The encoded protein is CASGLGTSGVTSTDTQYF. The chain has TRBV12-5 and TRBJ2-3; TRBD2 matches 13 bases. This CDR3 contains 18 residues. Trimming took 3 bases from V and 0 from J; bases not matched to a gene: 6. Germline-derived CDR1 and CDR2 are LGHNT and FRNRAP.

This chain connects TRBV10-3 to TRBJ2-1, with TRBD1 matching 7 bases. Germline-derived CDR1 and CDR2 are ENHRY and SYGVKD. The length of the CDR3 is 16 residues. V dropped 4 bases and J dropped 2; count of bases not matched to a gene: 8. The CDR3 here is CAISATGERTYNEQFF. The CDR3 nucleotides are TGTGCCATCAGTGCCACAGGGGAGAGGACCTACAATGAGCAGTTCTTC.

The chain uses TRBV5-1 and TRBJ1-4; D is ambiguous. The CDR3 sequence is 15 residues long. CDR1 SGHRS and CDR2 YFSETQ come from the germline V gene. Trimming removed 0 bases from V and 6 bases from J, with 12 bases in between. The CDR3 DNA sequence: TGCGCCAGCAGCTTGGTTGGGCAGCTGTATGAAAAACTGTTTTTT. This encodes CASSLVGQLYEKLFF.

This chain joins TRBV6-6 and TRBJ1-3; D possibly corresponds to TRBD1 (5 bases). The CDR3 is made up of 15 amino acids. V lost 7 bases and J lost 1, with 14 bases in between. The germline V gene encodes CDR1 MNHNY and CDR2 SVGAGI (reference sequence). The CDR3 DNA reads TGTGCCAGCACTCCCGGTTGGACATCTGGAAACACCATATATTTT. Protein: CASTPGWTSGNTIYF.

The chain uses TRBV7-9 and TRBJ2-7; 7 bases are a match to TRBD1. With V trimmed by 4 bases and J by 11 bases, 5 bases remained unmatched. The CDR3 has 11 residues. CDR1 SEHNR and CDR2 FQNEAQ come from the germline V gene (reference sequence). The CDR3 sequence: CASSYRGREYF. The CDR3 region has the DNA TGTGCCAGCAGCTACAGGGGTAGGGAGTACTTC. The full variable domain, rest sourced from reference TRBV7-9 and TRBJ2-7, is DTGVSQNPRHKITKRGQNVTFRCDPISEHNRLYWYRQTLGQGPEFLTYFQNEAQLEKSRLLSDRFSAERPKGSFSTLEIQRTEQGDSAMYLCASSYRGREYFGPGTRLTVT.

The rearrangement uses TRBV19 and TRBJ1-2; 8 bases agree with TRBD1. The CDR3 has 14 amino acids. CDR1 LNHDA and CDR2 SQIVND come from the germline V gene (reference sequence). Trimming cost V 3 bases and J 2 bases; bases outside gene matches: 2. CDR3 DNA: TGTGCCAGTAGTATTGACAGGGGAAACTATGGCTACACCTTC. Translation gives CASSIDRGNYGYTF.

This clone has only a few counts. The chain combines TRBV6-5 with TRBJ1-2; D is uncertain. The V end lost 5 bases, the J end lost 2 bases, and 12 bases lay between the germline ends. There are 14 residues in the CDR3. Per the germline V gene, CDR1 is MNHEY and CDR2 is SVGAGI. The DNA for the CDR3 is TGTGCCAGCAGTGACATAGACAAGAACTATGGCTACACCTTC. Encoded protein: CASSDIDKNYGYTF.

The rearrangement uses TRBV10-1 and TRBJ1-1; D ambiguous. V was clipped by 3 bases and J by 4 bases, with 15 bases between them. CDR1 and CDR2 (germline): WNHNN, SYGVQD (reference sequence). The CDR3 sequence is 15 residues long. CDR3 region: CASSERSTGSTEAFF. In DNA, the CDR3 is TGCGCCAGCAGTGAACGATCCACGGGATCCACTGAAGCTTTCTTT.

CDR3 protein: CSVEHSGGSDTQYF. CDR3 DNA: TGCAGCGTTGAACATTCAGGGGGTTCAGATACGCAGTATTTT. The chain employs TRBV29-1 and TRBJ2-3, with 7 bases matching TRBD1. Germline CDR1 reads SQVTM; CDR2 reads ANQGSEA. V shed 2 bases, J shed 4 bases, and the junction held 6 bases outside the gene matches. The CDR3 runs to 14 residues.

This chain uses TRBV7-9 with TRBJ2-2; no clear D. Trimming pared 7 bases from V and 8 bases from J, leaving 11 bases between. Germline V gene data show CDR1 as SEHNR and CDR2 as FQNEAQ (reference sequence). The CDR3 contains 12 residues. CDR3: CASTLVRGELFF. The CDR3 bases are TGTGCCAGCACCCTAGTTCGGGGGGAGCTGTTTTTT.

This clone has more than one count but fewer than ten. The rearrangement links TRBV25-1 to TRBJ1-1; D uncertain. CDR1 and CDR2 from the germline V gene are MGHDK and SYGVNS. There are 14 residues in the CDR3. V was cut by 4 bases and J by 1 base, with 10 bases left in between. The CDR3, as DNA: TGTGCCAGCAGTGGCCCAACGAGGAACACTGAAGCTTTCTTT. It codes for CASSGPTRNTEAFF.

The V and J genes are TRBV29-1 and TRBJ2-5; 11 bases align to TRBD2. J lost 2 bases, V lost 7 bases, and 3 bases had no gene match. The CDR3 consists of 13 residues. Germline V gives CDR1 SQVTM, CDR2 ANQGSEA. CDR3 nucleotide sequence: TGCAGCGGTATAGCGGGGGGGCAAGAGACCCAGTACTTC. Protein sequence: CSGIAGGQETQYF.

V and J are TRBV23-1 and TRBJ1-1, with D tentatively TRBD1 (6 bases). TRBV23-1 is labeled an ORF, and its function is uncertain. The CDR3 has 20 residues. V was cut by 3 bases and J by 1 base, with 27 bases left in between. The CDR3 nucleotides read TGCGCCAGCAGTCACCTCCCAGAGGGCAGGGGCTACAAAAAGAACACTGAAGCTTTCTTT. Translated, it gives CASSHLPEGRGYKKNTEAFF.

The CDR3 sequence: CASSLEGLAGGISSYNEQFF. The CDR3, as DNA: TGTGCCAGCAGCTTAGAGGGACTAGCGGGAGGTATCAGCTCCTACAATGAGCAGTTCTTC. The chain couples TRBV11-2 to TRBJ2-1, with 15 positions matching TRBD2. The CDR3 spans 20 residues. Germline lookup yields CDR1 SGHAT and CDR2 FQNNGV. Trimming at V came to 0 bases and at J to 0 bases, leaving 6 bases not matched to a gene.

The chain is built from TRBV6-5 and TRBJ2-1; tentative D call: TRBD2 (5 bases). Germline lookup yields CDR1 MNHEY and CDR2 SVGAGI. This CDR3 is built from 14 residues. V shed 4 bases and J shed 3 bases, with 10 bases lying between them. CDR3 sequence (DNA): TGTGCCAGCAGTTTCCACGGGGACTACAATGAGCAGTTCTTC. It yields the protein CASSFHGDYNEQFF.

The CDR3 reads CASSQALPSVNQETQYF. In nucleotides, the CDR3 is TGTGCCAGCAGCCAAGCCCTCCCTAGCGTAAACCAAGAGACCCAGTACTTC. This sequence joins TRBV4-2 and TRBJ2-5, with a tentative D call TRBD2 (6 bases). Germline V CDR1 and CDR2: LGHNA, YNFKEQ. V lost 1 base and J 0 bases, leaving 15 bases between the germline ends. The CDR3 is 17 amino acids.

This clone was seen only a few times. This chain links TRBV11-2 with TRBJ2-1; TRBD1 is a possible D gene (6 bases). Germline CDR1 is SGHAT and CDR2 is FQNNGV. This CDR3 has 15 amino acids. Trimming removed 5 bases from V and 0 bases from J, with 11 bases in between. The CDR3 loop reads CASSTDRSSYNEQFF. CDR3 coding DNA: TGTGCCAGCAGCACAGACAGGAGCTCCTACAATGAGCAGTTCTTC.

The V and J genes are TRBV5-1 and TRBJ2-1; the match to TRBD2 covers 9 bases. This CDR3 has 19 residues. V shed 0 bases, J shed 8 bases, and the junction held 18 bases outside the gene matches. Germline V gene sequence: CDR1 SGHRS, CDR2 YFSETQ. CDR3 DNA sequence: TGCGCCAGCAGCTTGGCCGATTTTCCTAGCGGGGACGTAATCTATGAGCAGTTCTTC. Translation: CASSLADFPSGDVIYEQFF.

The CDR3 bases are TGTGCCAGTAGTATTCAGGCAGGTTCGAACACCGGGGAGCTGTTTTTT. Its protein product is CASSIQAGSNTGELFF. The gene calls are TRBV19 and TRBJ2-2; D gene uncertain. V was shortened by 3 bases and J by 0 bases, with 11 bases between the two germline ends. The CDR3 consists of 16 residues. From germline, CDR1 is LNHDA and CDR2 SQIVND (reference sequence). The full variable domain, its missing parts supplied by reference TRBV19 and TRBJ2-2, is DGGITQSPKYLFRKEGQNVTLSCEQNLNHDAMYWYRQDPGQGLRLIYYSQIVNDFQKGDIAEGYSVSREKKESFPLTVTSAQKNPTAFYLCASSIQAGSNTGELFFGEGSRLTVL.

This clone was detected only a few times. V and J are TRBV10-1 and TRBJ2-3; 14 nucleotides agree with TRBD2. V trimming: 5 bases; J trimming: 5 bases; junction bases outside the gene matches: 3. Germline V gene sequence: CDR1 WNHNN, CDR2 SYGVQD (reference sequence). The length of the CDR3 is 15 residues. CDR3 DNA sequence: TGCGCCAGCAGTTCCGGGACTAGCGGGGGAGATACGCAGTATTTT. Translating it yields CASSSGTSGGDTQYF.